This T cell receptor (beta chain) was found in a study of regulatory T cells in long-lasting Graves disease. Study in general: Graves' patients diagnosed newly had used antithyroid drugs under 3 months.

Study-wide points: With under 3,500 shared public clonotypes, persistent patients exceeded new patients, who shared 950 to 1,000.

CDR1 SNHLY and CDR2 FYNNEI come from the germline V gene. CDR3 length equals 11 residues. Trimming stripped 9 bases from V and 6 bases from J, with 11 bases between. This clonotype was observed at least ten times. The antigen remains undetermined. Arm-PCR of CDR3 regions and iRepertoire HTBI primers were the basis on which TCR beta libraries were built. TCRdb re-called the multiplex PCR reads with MiXCR, one entry per CDR3 protein. The table includes fewer than 650,000 distinct CDR3 sequences, about 16% detected once. Time point defined: newly diagnosed GD, antithyroid drugs for less than 3 months. PBMCs provided the RNA from which the TCR library was made. This same sample was also part of a study on T cells in Graves' hyperthyroidism and ophthalmopathy. As reported in that work: Diagnostic decisions used clinical symptoms, serum thyroxine and TRAb, thyroid ultrasound and orbital computed tomography.

This chain links TRBV2 with TRBJ1-2; TRBD1 might be the D (5 bases). The clonotype comes from a man in his late teens or twenties with Graves disease. The input for sequencing was peripheral blood mononuclear cells (PBMCs), taken at new diagnosis, from a patient treated with antithyroid drugs. The CDR3 coding sequence is TGTGCCAGTCGACTAGGGGATGGCTACACCTTC. This gives the protein CASRLGDGYTF.